This paragraph covers one TCR beta chain sequence. The entry originates in a study of blood T cell repertoires in COVID-19. The data were produced by immunoSEQ multiplex PCR, yet TCRdb's version contains in-frame clones alone and is incomplete. The sample yields about 99,000 clones, about four fifths seen once. Germline values: CDR1 ENHRY, CDR2 SYGVKD. This CDR3 has 13 amino acids. V was cut by 6 bases and J by 0 bases, with 8 bases left in between. Specimen: peripheral blood. The chain employs TRBV10-3 and TRBJ1-2, with a weak D call TRBD1 (5 bases). The receptor comes from a woman aged 80 or older with active or convalescent COVID-19. CDR3 DNA: TGTGCCATCAGCAGGGAACCTAACTATGGCTACACCTTC. Its translation is CAISREPNYGYTF.